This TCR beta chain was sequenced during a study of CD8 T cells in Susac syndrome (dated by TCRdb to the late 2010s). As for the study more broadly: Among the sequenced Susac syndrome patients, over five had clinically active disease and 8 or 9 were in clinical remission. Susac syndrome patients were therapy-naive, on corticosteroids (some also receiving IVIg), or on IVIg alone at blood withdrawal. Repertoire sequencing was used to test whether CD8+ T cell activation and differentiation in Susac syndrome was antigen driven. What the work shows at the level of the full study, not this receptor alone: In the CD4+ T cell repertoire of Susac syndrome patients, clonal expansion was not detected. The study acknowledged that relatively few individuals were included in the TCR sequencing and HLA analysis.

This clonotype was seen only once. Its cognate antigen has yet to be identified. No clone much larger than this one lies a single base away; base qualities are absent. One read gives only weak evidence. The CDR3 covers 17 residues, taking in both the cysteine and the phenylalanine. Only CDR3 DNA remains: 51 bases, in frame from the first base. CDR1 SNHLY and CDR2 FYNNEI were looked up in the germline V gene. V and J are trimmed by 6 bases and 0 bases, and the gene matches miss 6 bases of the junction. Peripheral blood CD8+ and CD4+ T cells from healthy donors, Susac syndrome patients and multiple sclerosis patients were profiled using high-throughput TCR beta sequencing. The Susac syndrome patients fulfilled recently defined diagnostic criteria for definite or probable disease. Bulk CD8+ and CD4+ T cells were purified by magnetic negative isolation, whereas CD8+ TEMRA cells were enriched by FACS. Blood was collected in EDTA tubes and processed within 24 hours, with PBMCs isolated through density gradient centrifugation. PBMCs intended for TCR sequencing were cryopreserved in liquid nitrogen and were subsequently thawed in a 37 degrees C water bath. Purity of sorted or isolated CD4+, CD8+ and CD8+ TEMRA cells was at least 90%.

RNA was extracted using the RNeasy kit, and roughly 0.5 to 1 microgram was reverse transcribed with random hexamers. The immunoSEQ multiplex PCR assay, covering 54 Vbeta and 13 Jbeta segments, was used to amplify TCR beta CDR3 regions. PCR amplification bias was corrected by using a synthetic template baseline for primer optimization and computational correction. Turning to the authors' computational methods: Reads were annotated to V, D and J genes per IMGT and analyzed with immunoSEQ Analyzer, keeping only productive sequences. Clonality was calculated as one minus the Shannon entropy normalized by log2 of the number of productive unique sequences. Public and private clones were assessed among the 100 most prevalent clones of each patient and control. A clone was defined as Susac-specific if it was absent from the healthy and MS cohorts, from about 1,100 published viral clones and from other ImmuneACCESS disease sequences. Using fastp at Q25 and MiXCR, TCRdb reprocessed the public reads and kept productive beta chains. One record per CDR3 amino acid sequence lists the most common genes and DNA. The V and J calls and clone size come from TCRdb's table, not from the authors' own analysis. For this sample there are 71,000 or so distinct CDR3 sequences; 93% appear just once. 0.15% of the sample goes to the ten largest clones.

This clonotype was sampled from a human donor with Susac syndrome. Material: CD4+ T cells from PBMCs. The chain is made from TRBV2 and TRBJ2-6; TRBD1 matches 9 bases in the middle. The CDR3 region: CASRRDRAFSGANVLTF. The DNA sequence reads TGTGCCAGCAGGCGGGACAGGGCGTTCTCTGGGGCCAACGTCCTGACTTTC.